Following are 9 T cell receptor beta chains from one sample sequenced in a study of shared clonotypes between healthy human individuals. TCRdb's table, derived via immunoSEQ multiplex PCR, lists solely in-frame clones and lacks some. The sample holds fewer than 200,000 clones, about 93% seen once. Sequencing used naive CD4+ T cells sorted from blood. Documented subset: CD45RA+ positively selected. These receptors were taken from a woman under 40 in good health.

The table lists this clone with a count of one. For the CDR3, the DNA is TGTGCCAGCAGTTTGGGACAGGGTTTCACAAATTCACCCCTCCACTTT. It codes for CASSLGQGFTNSPLHF. The gene calls are TRBV28 and TRBJ1-6, with 9 bases fitting TRBD1. The CDR3 totals 16 residues. The junction had 7 bases not matched to a gene; V was cut back by 3 bases and J by 7 bases. Germline V gene lookup returns CDR1 MDHEN and CDR2 SYDVKM.

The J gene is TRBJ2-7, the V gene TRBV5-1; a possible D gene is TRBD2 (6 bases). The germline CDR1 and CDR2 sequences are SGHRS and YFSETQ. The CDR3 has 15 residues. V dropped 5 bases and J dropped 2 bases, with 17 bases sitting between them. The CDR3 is CASSWSRDSTYEQYF. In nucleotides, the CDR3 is TGCGCCAGCAGTTGGAGCCGGGACTCAACCTACGAGCAGTACTTC.

The CDR3 bases are TGCGCCAGCAGCGGGGACAGTAGGGACACTGAAGCTTTCTTT. It is translated as CASSGDSRDTEAFF. The V and J genes are TRBV5-1 and TRBJ1-1; 7 positions agree with TRBD1. CDR1 SGHRS and CDR2 YFSETQ come from the germline V gene. With 4 bases clipped from V and 3 bases from J, the junction kept 6 bases outside the gene matches. This CDR3 region has 14 residues. Filled out from reference TRBV5-1 and TRBJ1-1, the complete variable domain reads KAGVTQTPRYLIKTRGQQVTLSCSPISGHRSVSWYQQTPGQGLQFLFEYFSETQRNKGNFPGRFSGRQFSNSRSEMNVSTLELGDSALYLCASSGDSRDTEAFFGQGTRLTVV.

CDR3 in DNA: TGTGCCAGCAAATCTAGCGGGAGAGGGAGGGTAGAGACCCAGTACTTC. Amino acids: CASKSSGRGRVETQYF. J is TRBJ2-5 and V is TRBV28; 10 bases fit TRBD2. Germline assignment: CDR1 MDHEN and CDR2 SYDVKM. The trim removed 7 bases at V and 4 bases at J, leaving 12 bases unmatched. The CDR3 length is 16 residues. Using reference TRBV28 and TRBJ2-5 for the parts outside the CDR3, the full variable domain is DVKVTQSSRYLVKRTGEKVFLECVQDMDHENMFWYRQDPGLGLRLIYFSYDVKMKEKGDIPEGYSVSREKKERFSLILESASTNQTSMYLCASKSSGRGRVETQYFGPGTRLLVL.

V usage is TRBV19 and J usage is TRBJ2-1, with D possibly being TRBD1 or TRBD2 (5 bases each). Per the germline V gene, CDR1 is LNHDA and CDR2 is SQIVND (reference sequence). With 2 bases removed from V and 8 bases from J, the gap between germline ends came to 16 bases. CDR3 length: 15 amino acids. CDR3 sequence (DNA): TGTGCCAGTAGTATATGGGGGTACCCTAGATATGAGCAGTTCTTC. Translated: CASSIWGYPRYEQFF.

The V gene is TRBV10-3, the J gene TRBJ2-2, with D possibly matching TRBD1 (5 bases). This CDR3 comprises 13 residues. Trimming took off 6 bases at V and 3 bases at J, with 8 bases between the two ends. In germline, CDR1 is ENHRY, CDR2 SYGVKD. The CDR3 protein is CAISTGYTGELFF. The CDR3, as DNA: TGTGCCATCAGCACAGGATACACCGGGGAGCTGTTTTTT.

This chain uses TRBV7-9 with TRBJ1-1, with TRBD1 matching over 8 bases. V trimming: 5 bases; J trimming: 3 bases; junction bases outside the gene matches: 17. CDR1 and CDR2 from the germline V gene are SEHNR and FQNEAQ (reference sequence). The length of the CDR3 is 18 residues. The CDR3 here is CASSPPHGQGQSDTEAFF. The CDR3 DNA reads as TGTGCCAGCAGCCCCCCGCATGGACAGGGTCAGAGTGACACTGAAGCTTTCTTT. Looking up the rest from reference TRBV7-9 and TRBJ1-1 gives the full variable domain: DTGVSQNPRHKITKRGQNVTFRCDPISEHNRLYWYRQTLGQGPEFLTYFQNEAQLEKSRLLSDRFSAERPKGSFSTLEIQRTEQGDSAMYLCASSPPHGQGQSDTEAFFGQGTRLTVV.

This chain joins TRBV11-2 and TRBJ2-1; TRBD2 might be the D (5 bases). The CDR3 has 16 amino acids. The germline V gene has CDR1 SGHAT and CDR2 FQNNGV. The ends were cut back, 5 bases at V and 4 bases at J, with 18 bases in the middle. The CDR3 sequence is CASSHPPSGTYNEQFF. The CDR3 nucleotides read TGTGCCAGCAGCCATCCGCCCAGCGGTACATACAATGAGCAGTTCTTC.

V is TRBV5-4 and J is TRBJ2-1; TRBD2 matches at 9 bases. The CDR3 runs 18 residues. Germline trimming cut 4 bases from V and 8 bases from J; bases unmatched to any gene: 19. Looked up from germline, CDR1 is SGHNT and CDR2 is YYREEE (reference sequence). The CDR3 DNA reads TGTGCCAGCAGCCCCCCGCCCCGACTAGCGGAACCAGGGCATGAGCAGTTCTTC. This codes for CASSPPPRLAEPGHEQFF. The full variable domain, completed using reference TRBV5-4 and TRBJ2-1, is ETGVTQSPTHLIKTRGQQVTLRCSSQSGHNTVSWYQQALGQGPQFIFQYYREEENGRGNFPPRFSGLQFPNYSSELNVNALELDDSALYLCASSPPPRLAEPGHEQFFGPGTRLTVL.